One and the same sample provided the 27 T cell receptor beta chains below, sequenced in a study of T cells expressing NK-cell markers. TCRdb re-called the 5' RACE reads; every CDR3 protein appears as one record, without DNA. The table for this sample gives about 170,000 distinct CDR3 sequences. Sequencing was done on a sample of blood T cells: a sorted CD56 or NKG2C T cell subset, CD4+ or CD8+ T cells, or bulk PBMC T cells (not recorded which). Receptor source: a man aged 18 to 69 in good health.

CDR3 sequence reads: CASSVGEVREQYF. The genes are TRBV5-6 and TRBJ2-7. The CDR3 covers 13 residues. Germline V gene sequence: CDR1 SGHDT, CDR2 YYEEEE.

The chain couples TRBV7-8 to TRBJ2-7; there is no DNA to check the TCRdb D call of TRBD1. The CDR3 consists of 15 residues. In germline, CDR1 is SGHVS, CDR2 FQNEAQ. CDR3 residues: CASSAAGGGIHEQYF.

The gene calls are TRBV19 and TRBJ2-1; TCRdb reports TRBD1, a call that lacks DNA to check it against. CDR3 length equals 14 residues. The germline V gene encodes CDR1 LNHDA and CDR2 SQIVND (reference sequence). The CDR3 loop reads CASNRDADYNEQFF.

The chain uses TRBV27 and TRBJ2-1. CDR1 and CDR2 (germline): MNHEY, SMNVEV (reference sequence). The CDR3 runs 11 residues. The chain's CDR3 is CASSHLNEQFF.

The J gene is TRBJ1-2, the V gene TRBV20-1; TCRdb selects TRBD1, and the lack of DNA leaves this call unchecked. The CDR3 consists of 14 residues. Germline CDR1 and CDR2: DFQATT and SNEGSKA (reference sequence). CDR3 amino acids: CSTERQGSPGGYTF.

V usage is TRBV14 and J usage is TRBJ1-2; TCRdb lists TRBD1, though no DNA is available to test this call. The germline gives CDR1 SGHDN, CDR2 FVKESK. The CDR3 sequence is 15 residues long. CDR3 loop: CASSQASDRGFGYTF.

J is TRBJ2-5 and V is TRBV7-3; TCRdb's D call of TRBD1 is untestable without DNA. Germline CDR1 reads SGHTA; CDR2 reads FQGTGA. This CDR3 has 15 amino acids. Here the CDR3 reads CASSLGTGGRETQYF.

The V gene is TRBV10-3, the J gene TRBJ1-1. Germline lookup yields CDR1 ENHRY and CDR2 SYGVKD. This CDR3 is 15 amino acids long. CDR3 region: CAISERWLLNTEAFF.

The rearrangement joins TRBV2 to TRBJ2-1. CDR3 size: 15 residues. Per the germline V gene, CDR1 is SNHLY and CDR2 is FYNNEI. The CDR3 sequence is CASSESLGSYNEQFF.

V usage is TRBV27 and J usage is TRBJ2-7; the D call from TCRdb, TRBD2, cannot be confirmed without DNA. Germline values: CDR1 MNHEY, CDR2 SMNVEV (reference sequence). This CDR3 comprises 13 residues. The CDR3 protein is CASNRAREGEQYF.

This chain joins TRBV5-6 and TRBJ2-5; there is no DNA to check the TCRdb D call of TRBD1. CDR3 size: 15 residues. From germline, CDR1 is SGHDT and CDR2 YYEEEE. CDR3 sequence: CASSLGGFPVRTQYF.

The chain carries TRBV12-3 or TRBV12-4 and TRBJ2-3. This CDR3 region has 13 residues. The CDR3 region is CASSLAKFAAQYF.

The V and J genes are TRBV7-3 and TRBJ2-5; TCRdb indicates TRBD2, and absent DNA this call remains unverified. The germline V gene encodes CDR1 SGHTA and CDR2 FQGTGA. The CDR3 has 14 residues. The CDR3 sequence is CASSKTSFGETQYF.

The V and J genes are TRBV6-1 and TRBJ2-7; without DNA, the TCRdb call of TRBD2 cannot be checked. CDR1 is MNHNS, CDR2 SASEGT, per germline. CDR3 length equals 14 residues. CDR3 sequence reads: CASRNPPDPYEQYF.

This chain connects TRBV2 to TRBJ2-7; absent DNA, TCRdb's TRBD1 call cannot be checked. CDR3 length: 15 amino acids. Germline V gene sequence: CDR1 SNHLY, CDR2 FYNNEI. This chain's CDR3 is CASSGSRGSAYEQYF. Variable domain in full (rest from reference TRBV2 and TRBJ2-7): EPEVTQTPSHQVTQMGQEVILRCVPISNHLYFYWYRQILGQKVEFLVSFYNNEISEKSEIFDDQFSVERPDGSNFTLKIRSTKLEDSAMYFCASSGSRGSAYEQYFGPGTRLTVT.

The rearrangement uses TRBV7-3 and TRBJ1-1; TCRdb returns TRBD1, unconfirmable since there is no DNA. CDR3 length equals 18 residues. In germline, CDR1 is SGHTA, CDR2 FQGTGA. The CDR3 loop reads CASSGAGTGGEGGTEAFF.

The CDR3 protein is CASGLTGYNEQFF. This chain joins TRBV5-1 and TRBJ2-1. The germline gives CDR1 SGHRS, CDR2 YFSETQ. CDR3 size: 13 residues. The full variable domain, rest sourced from reference TRBV5-1 and TRBJ2-1, is KAGVTQTPRYLIKTRGQQVTLSCSPISGHRSVSWYQQTPGQGLQFLFEYFSETQRNKGNFPGRFSGRQFSNSRSEMNVSTLELGDSALYLCASGLTGYNEQFFGPGTRLTVL.

The rearrangement links TRBV19 to TRBJ2-1; TCRdb designates TRBD1, a call that cannot be tested without DNA. The CDR3 runs to 15 residues. Germline V gives CDR1 LNHDA, CDR2 SQIVND (reference sequence). The CDR3 sequence: CASSIQTGGGHEQFF.

CDR3 amino acids: CASSAPTGGNYGYTF. The gene calls are TRBV9 and TRBJ1-2; TCRdb gives TRBD1 as the D gene, but with no DNA this cannot be confirmed. The germline CDR1 and CDR2 sequences are SGDLS and YYNGEE. CDR3 length: 15 residues.

The chain recombines TRBV19 with TRBJ2-7; the TRBD1 assignment by TCRdb is unverifiable without DNA. CDR3 length: 15 residues. Germline assignment: CDR1 LNHDA and CDR2 SQIVND (reference sequence). CDR3 sequence: CASSKGQDLTYEQYF.

V is TRBV7-9 and J is TRBJ2-5; absent DNA, TCRdb's TRBD1 call cannot be checked. This CDR3 comprises 15 residues. Germline CDR1 is SEHNR and CDR2 is FQNEAQ (reference sequence). CDR3 amino acids: CASSVVVGAEETQYF.

The chain is built from TRBV5-1 and TRBJ2-3; TCRdb gives TRBD1 as the D gene, but with no DNA this cannot be confirmed. Germline V gene sequence: CDR1 SGHRS, CDR2 YFSETQ. The CDR3 is 15 amino acids. The CDR3 loop reads CASSNGQGGTDTQYF. Looking up the rest from reference TRBV5-1 and TRBJ2-3 gives the full variable domain: KAGVTQTPRYLIKTRGQQVTLSCSPISGHRSVSWYQQTPGQGLQFLFEYFSETQRNKGNFPGRFSGRQFSNSRSEMNVSTLELGDSALYLCASSNGQGGTDTQYFGPGTRLTVL.

V usage is TRBV6-5 and J usage is TRBJ2-7; the D gene TCRdb calls, TRBD1, cannot be checked with no DNA. The CDR3 consists of 16 residues. Germline CDR1 is MNHEY and CDR2 is SVGAGI. The CDR3 sequence: CASSYSSGGAFYEQYF.

This chain uses TRBV5-1 with TRBJ1-1. This CDR3 is built from 17 residues. CDR1 and CDR2 from the germline V gene are SGHRS and YFSETQ. The CDR3 sequence is CASSLGRWGPLNTEAFF.

The chain recombines TRBV19 with TRBJ2-7; absent DNA, TCRdb's TRBD1 call cannot be checked. Germline CDR1 LNHDA, CDR2 SQIVND (reference sequence). The CDR3 contains 16 residues. CDR3 sequence reads: CASSRQPQGAMSEQYF.

The rearrangement uses TRBV15 and TRBJ1-2; TCRdb's assignment of TRBD1 cannot be checked, as there is no DNA. CDR1 and CDR2 from the germline V gene are LNHNV and YYDKDF (reference sequence). The CDR3 consists of 15 residues. This CDR3 is CATSQGGSANYGYTF.

The rearrangement links TRBV6-4 to TRBJ2-4; the TCRdb D gene call, TRBD1, has no DNA to confirm it. Germline lookup yields CDR1 MRHNA and CDR2 SNTAGT. The CDR3 totals 14 residues. CDR3 region: CASSDRQGKNIQYF.